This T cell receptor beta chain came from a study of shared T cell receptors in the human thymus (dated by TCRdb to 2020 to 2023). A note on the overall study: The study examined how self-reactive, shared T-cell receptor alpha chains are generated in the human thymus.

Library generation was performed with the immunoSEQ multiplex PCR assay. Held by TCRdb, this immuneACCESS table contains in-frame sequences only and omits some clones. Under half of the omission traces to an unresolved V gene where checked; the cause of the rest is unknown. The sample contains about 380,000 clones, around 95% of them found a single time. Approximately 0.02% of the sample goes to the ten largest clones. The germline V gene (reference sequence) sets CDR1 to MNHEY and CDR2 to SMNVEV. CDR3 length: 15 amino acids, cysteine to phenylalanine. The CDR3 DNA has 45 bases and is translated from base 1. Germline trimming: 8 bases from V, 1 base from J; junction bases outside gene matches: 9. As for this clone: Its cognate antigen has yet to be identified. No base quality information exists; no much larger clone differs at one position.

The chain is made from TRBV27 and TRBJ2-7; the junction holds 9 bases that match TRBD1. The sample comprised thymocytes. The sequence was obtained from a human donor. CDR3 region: CASGPGTGFSYEQYF. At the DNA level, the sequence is TGTGCCAGCGGCCCCGGGACAGGGTTTTCCTACGAGCAGTACTTC.